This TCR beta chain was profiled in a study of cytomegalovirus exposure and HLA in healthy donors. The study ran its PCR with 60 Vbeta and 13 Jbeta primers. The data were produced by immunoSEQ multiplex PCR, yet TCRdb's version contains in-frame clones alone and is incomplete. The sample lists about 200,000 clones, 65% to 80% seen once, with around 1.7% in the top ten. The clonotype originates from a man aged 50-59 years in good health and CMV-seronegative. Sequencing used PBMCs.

As DNA, the CDR3 is TGCGCCAGCAGCCTCGGGGGGCCTCCTGGTGAGCAGTACTTC. Translated: CASSLGGPPGEQYF. The chain joins TRBV5-1 to TRBJ2-7; a possible D gene is TRBD2 (7 bases). This CDR3 has 14 amino acids. Germline V gene lookup returns CDR1 SGHRS and CDR2 YFSETQ. Trimming took 4 bases from V and 7 from J, leaving 18 bases between them.